The 23 T cell receptor beta chains in this list originate from one sample, sequenced in a study of T cell changes during pregnancy in multiple sclerosis. The method was immunoSEQ multiplex PCR; TCRdb's version includes in-frame clones alone and lacks a portion of them. The data hold fewer than 50,000 clones, with 88% observed a single time. The sequences come from CD8+ T cells from peripheral blood mononuclear cells, collected in the third trimester of pregnancy. The receptor source for this set is a female donor with multiple sclerosis, enrolled in a pregnancy study.

The chain uses TRBV28 and TRBJ2-3, with D possibly TRBD1 on 6 matching bases. The V gene lost 6 bases and the J gene lost 2 bases, with 9 bases spanning the gap. This CDR3 region has 13 residues. Germline V CDR1 and CDR2: MDHEN, SYDVKM. The CDR3 sequence is CASSDRNTDTQYF. The CDR3 DNA reads as TGTGCCAGCAGCGACAGGAACACAGATACGCAGTATTTT.

The V and J genes are TRBV7-8 and TRBJ2-5; TRBD1 matches 8 bases. With V trimmed by 4 bases and J by 5 bases, 6 bases remained unmatched. The germline CDR1 and CDR2 sequences are SGHVS and FQNEAQ. This CDR3 has 14 residues. The CDR3 loop reads CASSWTGFKETQYF. DNA of the CDR3: TGTGCCAGCAGCTGGACAGGGTTTAAGGAGACCCAGTACTTC.

The CDR3 sequence: CASSLTGDIYGYTF. The DNA of the CDR3 is TGTGCCAGCAGTTTAACAGGGGATATTTATGGCTACACCTTC. The rearrangement links TRBV28 to TRBJ1-2, with 7 bases that match TRBD1. J gave up 5 bases and V 2 bases, and 5 bases lay outside the gene matches. This CDR3 is 14 amino acids long. Germline V lookup: CDR1 MDHEN, CDR2 SYDVKM.

The V call is TRBV7-9, the J call TRBJ2-2; D may be TRBD2 (6 bases). The germline gives CDR1 SEHNR, CDR2 FQNEAQ (reference sequence). With 5 bases removed from V and 0 bases from J, the gap between germline ends came to 16 bases. The CDR3 is 17 amino acids. For the CDR3, the DNA is TGTGCCAGCAGCCCGCGTTCCGGGACTGCGAACACCGGGGAGCTGTTTTTT. It specifies CASSPRSGTANTGELFF.

The genes are TRBV5-1 and TRBJ1-1, with TRBD1 matching over 10 bases. CDR3 length equals 15 residues. The germline CDR1 and CDR2 sequences are SGHRS and YFSETQ. V dropped 3 bases and J dropped 4; count of bases not matched to a gene: 6. Here the CDR3 DNA reads TGCGCCAGCAGCTCCAGGGACAGGGGAGGCACTGAAGCTTTCTTT. Residues: CASSSRDRGGTEAFF.

This clone showed up many times. As DNA, the CDR3 is TGTGCCAGCAGTGTTGACGGAGCTGCCACTGAAGCTTTCTTT. Translated: CASSVDGAATEAFF. The V gene is TRBV6-4, the J gene TRBJ1-1; D gene unclear. Germline CDR1 reads MRHNA; CDR2 reads SNTAGT. The CDR3 extends over 14 amino acids. Trimming cost V 4 bases and J 4 bases, with 13 bases left between them.

By sample fraction, this clone is medium-sized. This chain links TRBV6-1 with TRBJ2-1; 7 bases are a match to TRBD1. J was trimmed by 4 bases and V by 5 bases; bases with no gene match: 8. The germline V gene encodes CDR1 MNHNS and CDR2 SASEGT. The CDR3 covers 15 residues. The CDR3 loop reads CASSLGGRSYNEQFF. CDR3 DNA sequence: TGTGCCAGCAGTTTAGGGGGCAGGAGTTACAATGAGCAGTTCTTC.

This clone has only one observation. The chain carries TRBV9 and TRBJ1-2; possibly TRBD1 for D (6 bases). V was clipped by 3 bases and J by 4 bases, with 13 bases between them. The CDR3 runs 14 residues. CDR1 is SGDLS and CDR2 is YYNGEE in the germline V gene. The CDR3 reads CASSGLTGFYGYTF. The CDR3 DNA is TGTGCCAGCAGCGGTCTAACAGGGTTCTATGGCTACACCTTC.

The rearrangement uses TRBV27 and TRBJ1-6; perhaps TRBD1 as D (5 bases). The germline V gene has CDR1 MNHEY and CDR2 SMNVEV (reference sequence). Deletions cut 2 bases from V and 10 bases from J, with 12 bases between. This CDR3 spans 14 amino acids. This chain's CDR3 is CASSLPGYGSPLHF. The DNA of the CDR3 is TGTGCCAGCAGTTTACCAGGGTACGGCTCACCCCTCCACTTT.

This clone was observed a single time. V gene TRBV4-3 combines with J gene TRBJ2-7; possible D gene TRBD2, 7 bases. CDR1 and CDR2 from the germline V gene are LGHNA and YSLEER. This CDR3 contains 18 residues. The V gene lost 0 bases and the J gene lost 3 bases, with 21 bases spanning the gap. CDR3 in amino acids: CASSQEGTLGGGGYEQYF. The CDR3 coding sequence is TGCGCCAGCAGCCAAGAAGGAACGTTAGGAGGGGGGGGCTACGAGCAGTACTTC.

This chain uses TRBV7-9 with TRBJ2-1; 9 nucleotides match TRBD2. Germline V CDR1 and CDR2: SEHNR, FQNEAQ (reference sequence). Germline trimming cut 6 bases from V and 7 bases from J; bases unmatched to any gene: 7. This CDR3 contains 14 residues. The CDR3 reads CASRRRGGINEQFF. CDR3 sequence (DNA): TGTGCCAGCAGGAGGCGGGGGGGCATAAATGAGCAGTTCTTC.

The chain uses TRBV19 and TRBJ1-2; 7 positions match TRBD1. The germline CDR1 and CDR2 sequences are LNHDA and SQIVND (reference sequence). V shed 4 bases, J shed 4 bases, and the junction held 6 bases outside the gene matches. The length of the CDR3 is 14 residues. CDR3 nucleotide sequence: TGTGCCAGTAGTAAGAACAGGGGAACCTATGGCTACACCTTC. It encodes CASSKNRGTYGYTF.

This chain connects TRBV9 to TRBJ1-1; TRBD1 might be the D (5 bases). Germline lookup yields CDR1 SGDLS and CDR2 YYNGEE. Trimming took 2 bases from V and 5 from J, leaving 10 bases between them. The CDR3 spans 13 residues. The CDR3 DNA sequence: TGTGCCAGCAGCGTTCTCCCAGGGACTGAAGCTTTCTTT. Its translation: CASSVLPGTEAFF.

V gene TRBV5-1 combines with J gene TRBJ2-2, with D perhaps matching TRBD1 (5 bases). Germline loops: CDR1 SGHRS, CDR2 YFSETQ. The CDR3 spans 15 residues. Trimming took off 0 bases at V and 4 bases at J, with 10 bases between the two ends. The CDR3 protein is CASSLAQGGTGELFF. DNA of the CDR3: TGCGCCAGCAGCTTGGCGCAGGGCGGCACCGGGGAGCTGTTTTTT. Together with reference TRBV5-1 and TRBJ2-2, the CDR3 gives the full variable domain: KAGVTQTPRYLIKTRGQQVTLSCSPISGHRSVSWYQQTPGQGLQFLFEYFSETQRNKGNFPGRFSGRQFSNSRSEMNVSTLELGDSALYLCASSLAQGGTGELFFGEGSRLTVL.

V gene TRBV7-2 combines with J gene TRBJ2-2; TRBD2 agrees at 13 bases. With 3 bases clipped from V and 5 bases from J, the junction kept 6 bases outside the gene matches. The germline V gene has CDR1 SGHTA and CDR2 FQGNSA. The CDR3 loop spans 17 amino acids. The CDR3, as DNA: TGTGCCAGCAGCTTCCGACTAGCGGGGGGATTAACCGGGGAGCTGTTTTTT. Encoded protein: CASSFRLAGGLTGELFF. Full variable domain (remainder filled in from reference TRBV7-2 and TRBJ2-2): GAGVSQSPSNKVTEKGKDVELRCDPISGHTALYWYRQSLGQGLEFLIYFQGNSAPDKSGLPSDRFSAERTGGSVSTLTIQRTQQEDSAVYLCASSFRLAGGLTGELFFGEGSRLTVL.

The chain combines TRBV6-5 with TRBJ2-2; TRBD1 aligns across 10 bases. This CDR3 is built from 16 residues. In germline, CDR1 is MNHEY, CDR2 SVGAGI. The trim removed 2 bases at V and 4 bases at J, leaving 4 bases unmatched. CDR3 nucleotides: TGTGCCAGCAGTTACATTGGGGACAGGGGCACCGGGGAGCTGTTTTTT. Its protein product is CASSYIGDRGTGELFF.

The rearrangement joins TRBV19 to TRBJ1-2; possibly TRBD1 for D (5 bases). Deletions cut 6 bases from V and 5 bases from J, with 10 bases between. Germline CDR1 is LNHDA and CDR2 is SQIVND (reference sequence). CDR3 length: 12 residues. This CDR3 reads CASRTASYGYTF. The CDR3 nucleotides read TGTGCCAGTAGGACAGCGTCGTATGGCTACACCTTC.

The chain's CDR3 is CASSGSGTRSWIDTQYF. Written as DNA, the CDR3 is TGTGCCAGCAGCGGTTCAGGGACAAGGTCGTGGATAGATACGCAGTATTTT. This sequence joins TRBV5-4 and TRBJ2-3, with a weak D call TRBD1 (6 bases). The CDR3 loop spans 17 amino acids. The ends were cut back, 4 bases at V and 5 bases at J, with 23 bases in the middle. Germline values: CDR1 SGHNT, CDR2 YYREEE (reference sequence). Using reference TRBV5-4 and TRBJ2-3 for the parts outside the CDR3, the full variable domain is ETGVTQSPTHLIKTRGQQVTLRCSSQSGHNTVSWYQQALGQGPQFIFQYYREEENGRGNFPPRFSGLQFPNYSSELNVNALELDDSALYLCASSGSGTRSWIDTQYFGPGTRLTVL.

There are a few counts of this clone. This chain links TRBV2 with TRBJ1-2; a possible D gene is TRBD1 (6 bases). Trimming removed 11 bases from V and 4 bases from J, with 14 bases in between. The CDR3 covers 12 residues. Looked up from germline, CDR1 is SNHLY and CDR2 is FYNNEI. The CDR3 loop is CALDSEVYGYTF. Here the CDR3 DNA reads TGTGCCCTGGACAGTGAGGTCTATGGCTACACCTTC.

Note on this clone: The junction differs from germline at one of its ends, possibly a read error. The rearrangement links TRBV7-7 to TRBJ2-5, with 9 bases aligning to TRBD2. The CDR3 has 15 amino acids. Germline V gene lookup returns CDR1 SSHAT and CDR2 FNYEAQ (reference sequence). The CDR3 loop reads CASSFRGGALETQYF. CDR3 nucleotides: TGTGCTAGCAGCTTCCGCGGGGGGGCTCTGGAGACCCAGTACTTC.

CDR3 sequence (DNA): TGTGCCAGCAGCGTTCCGTCTGCGGTTACTAGCACAGATACGCAGTATTTT. Its translation is CASSVPSAVTSTDTQYF. The rearrangement uses TRBV9 and TRBJ2-3; D remains ambiguous. The germline V gene has CDR1 SGDLS and CDR2 YYNGEE. The V and J ends lost 2 bases and 0 bases respectively, with 16 bases between them. This CDR3 spans 17 amino acids.

The table lists this clone with a count of one. This chain connects TRBV30 to TRBJ1-4; tentatively, D is TRBD1 (5 bases). Deletions cut 2 bases from V and 5 bases from J, with 15 bases between. Germline V gene sequence: CDR1 GTSNPN, CDR2 SVGIG (reference sequence). The CDR3 is 15 residues long. CDR3 loop: CAWSPGGGINEKLFF. In DNA, the CDR3 is TGTGCCTGGAGTCCCGGCGGGGGGATCAATGAAAAACTGTTTTTT.

The chain combines TRBV11-2 with TRBJ1-1; 11 bases are shared with TRBD1. Germline values: CDR1 SGHAT, CDR2 FQNNGV. The CDR3 totals 14 residues. Trimming removed 4 bases from V and 5 bases from J; junction bases left unmatched: 3. The CDR3 DNA sequence: TGTGCCAGCAGCTACGGGACAGGGGGGACTGAAGCTTTCTTT. Translating gives CASSYGTGGTEAFF.